This T cell receptor (beta chain) appears in the sequencing data of a study of cytomegalovirus exposure and HLA in healthy donors. Overall study: From roughly 180 million T cells, an earlier analysis saw 117 million unique TCR beta sequences. Overall study results and limits: Investigators reported approximately 150 TCR beta chains as tied to cytomegalovirus.

PCR used 60 Vbeta primers and 13 Jbeta primers. Only in-frame clones appear in the TCRdb table, and some are missing; sequencing was by immunoSEQ multiplex PCR. The sample lists around 180,000 clones; 80% to 90% were seen once. Trimming left V 1 base short and J 3 bases short, with 3 bases between. This CDR3 comprises 13 residues. The germline CDR1 and CDR2 sequences are SEHNR and FQNEAQ (reference sequence). This clone appeared once. Its antigen remains unidentified. This clonotype originated in a male donor in good health and CMV-seronegative. This chain joins TRBV7-9 and TRBJ2-2; no definite D call. Specimen: PBMCs. This chain's CDR3 is CASSLVDTGELFF. CDR3 nucleotides: TGTGCCAGCAGCTTAGTCGACACCGGGGAGCTGTTTTTT.